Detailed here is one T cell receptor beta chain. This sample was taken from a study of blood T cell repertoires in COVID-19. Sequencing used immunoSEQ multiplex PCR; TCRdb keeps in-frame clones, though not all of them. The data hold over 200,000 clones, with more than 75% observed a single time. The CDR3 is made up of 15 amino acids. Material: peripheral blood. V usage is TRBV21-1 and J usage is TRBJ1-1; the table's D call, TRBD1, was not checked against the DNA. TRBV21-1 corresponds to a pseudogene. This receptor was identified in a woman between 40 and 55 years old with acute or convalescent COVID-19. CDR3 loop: CASSTHQQGSTEAFF. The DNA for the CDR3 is TGTGCCAGCAGCACCCACCAACAGGGCTCGACTGAAGCTTTCTTT.